This T cell receptor (beta chain) was documented in a study of cytomegalovirus exposure and HLA in healthy donors. This CDR3 has 11 amino acids. CDR1 WNHNN and CDR2 SYGVQD come from the germline V gene (reference sequence). V was clipped by 3 bases and J by 9 bases, with 9 bases between them. To note about this clone: The target antigen is unknown.

The study ran its PCR with 60 Vbeta and 13 Jbeta primers. Libraries were prepared by immunoSEQ multiplex PCR; TCRdb keeps only in-frame clonotypes and omits some of them. Altogether more than 80,000 clones are present, less than 80% being singletons, with the ten largest covering about 4%. The study's findings and limits: In a later analysis, TCR beta V- and J-gene trimming was associated with a missense DCLRE1C variant. The authors judged a highly shared variant cluster likely a sequencing artifact. The study put some 150 TCR beta chains on its list as cytomegalovirus-associated. It was reported that the classifier diagnosed cytomegalovirus status with high specificity and sensitivity in both the original and validation cohorts.

This chain connects TRBV10-1 to TRBJ2-7; weak D call: TRBD2 (5 bases). The sequence derives from a woman in her thirties or forties in good health and CMV-seropositive. Sample: PBMCs. CDR3 loop: CASSDWRRQYF. For the CDR3, the DNA is TGCGCCAGCAGTGACTGGAGGCGGCAGTACTTC.